This entry concerns a single T cell receptor beta chain. The antigen is unknown. These data belong to a study of human T cells and chemical hapten exposure. As for the study in general: Across the whole study, which lasted approximately 23 weeks, patients were given diphenylcyclopropenone on the scalp once a week. General study points: Donor immune responses may differ from healthy people's, since all donors had alopecia.

Study processing details: Samples contained a median of roughly 93,000 TCRs, with a range of about 20,000 to 750,000. Each CDR3 protein is one row after TCRdb ran MiXCR on the RACE reads. TCRdb, not the authors, supplied the V and J calls. The sample lists about 120,000 distinct CDR3 sequences, approximately 14% occurring once. The CDR3 length is 14 residues. After removal of 0 bases from V and 10 bases from J, the junction contained 4 bases not matched to a gene. The germline CDR1 and CDR2 sequences are SGHDT and YYEEEE. Stated time point: patch test 1, 2 weeks after DPC sensitization. Noted treatment: therapeutic diphenylcyclopropenone sensitization with weekly scalp DPC.

This TCR derives from a man between 18 and 29 years old with alopecia areata. Some clones in this sample may be carry-over from other donors' samples. The chain is built from TRBV5-6 and TRBJ1-6; 7 bases align to TRBD1. This specimen was whole blood, taken in connection with sensitization to the hapten diphenylcyclopropenone (DPC). The CDR3 here is CASSLVGGQSPLHF. The CDR3 DNA reads as TGTGCCAGCAGCTTGGTGGGGGGACAGTCACCCCTCCACTTT.